Listed here are 18 T cell receptor beta chains from one sample, sequenced in a study of CD8+ T cells in alopecia areata. Reverse transcribed after extraction, RNA yielded cDNA as the sequencing template. The method was immunoSEQ multiplex PCR; TCRdb's version includes in-frame clones alone and lacks a portion of them. The top ten clones hold roughly 1.7% of a sample with approximately 180,000 clones, almost 65% of them seen once. Here the sequenced sample was CD4+ T cells sorted from blood, taken at week 0. These receptors were obtained from a human donor with alopecia areata.

This clone was counted a few times. This chain links TRBV4-3 with TRBJ2-1; TRBD2 aligns across 9 bases. The junction had 4 bases not matched to a gene; V was cut back by 0 bases and J by 4 bases. Per germline, CDR1 LGHNA and CDR2 YSLEER. The CDR3 is made up of 16 amino acids. CDR3 sequence reads: CASSQDTSGGYNEQFF. In DNA, the CDR3 is TGCGCCAGCAGCCAAGATACGAGCGGGGGGTACAATGAGCAGTTCTTC.

J is TRBJ2-3 and V is TRBV27; tentatively, D is TRBD1 (6 bases). This CDR3 spans 13 amino acids. Germline V gene lookup returns CDR1 MNHEY and CDR2 SMNVEV (reference sequence). Trimming took 4 bases from V and 7 from J, leaving 12 bases between them. As DNA, the CDR3 is TGTGCCAGCAGTTCCGAAAGGGGGAATACGCAGTATTTT. Protein sequence: CASSSERGNTQYF.

This chain uses TRBV5-6 with TRBJ2-5; a possible D gene is TRBD1 (6 bases). Per germline, CDR1 SGHDT and CDR2 YYEEEE. This CDR3 region has 15 residues. Trimming left V 0 bases short and J 7 bases short, with 16 bases between. The CDR3 nucleotides read TGTGCCAGCAGCTTGGTGTCTGGGGGCGTGATGACCCAGTACTTC. Its translation: CASSLVSGGVMTQYF.

The rearrangement links TRBV29-1 to TRBJ1-1; D is uncertain. CDR3 length: 13 residues. V lost 2 bases to trimming and J lost 1 base, with 8 bases between them. CDR1 and CDR2 (germline): SQVTM, ANQGSEA. The CDR3 nucleotides are TGCAGCGTTGAAAGACTGGCGAACACTGAAGCTTTCTTT. As protein: CSVERLANTEAFF.

The chain employs TRBV30 and TRBJ2-1, with 10 bases aligning to TRBD1. After removal of 1 base from V and 0 bases from J, the junction contained 9 bases not matched to a gene. Germline V gene lookup returns CDR1 GTSNPN and CDR2 SVGIG (reference sequence). The CDR3 is 18 residues long. The CDR3 DNA reads TGTGCCTGGAGTGGACAGGGGGCGCGTGGGCCCTCCTACAATGAGCAGTTCTTC. Translation: CAWSGQGARGPSYNEQFF.

The chain combines TRBV5-1 with TRBJ1-2; TRBD1 matches at 8 bases. Per the germline V gene, CDR1 is SGHRS and CDR2 is YFSETQ. V lost 5 bases to trimming and J lost 3 bases; unmatched junction nucleotides: 3. The CDR3 spans 13 residues. In nucleotides, the CDR3 is TGCGCCAGCAGTAAACAGGGGGACTATGGCTACACCTTC. Protein sequence: CASSKQGDYGYTF.

The chain joins TRBV13 to TRBJ2-1; TRBD2 is a possible D gene (6 bases). CDR3 length: 14 residues. CDR1 is PRHDT and CDR2 is FYEKMQ in the germline V gene (reference sequence). Trimming cost V 8 bases and J 7 bases, with 18 bases left between them. CDR3 bases: TGTGCCAGCCTTAGCGGATGGACTTCGAATGAGCAGTTCTTC. Protein: CASLSGWTSNEQFF.

This rearrangement joins TRBV28 to TRBJ2-4, with TRBD2 as a possible D gene (5 bases). The CDR3 is 13 residues long. Per germline, CDR1 MDHEN and CDR2 SYDVKM. V lost 8 bases, J lost 9 bases, and 17 bases lay in between. The CDR3 spells CASGRDRSSIQYF. The CDR3 DNA sequence: TGTGCCAGCGGACGGGATCGGTCTAGCATTCAGTACTTC.

The J gene is TRBJ2-6, the V gene TRBV29-1; no firm D call. Germline lookup yields CDR1 SQVTM and CDR2 ANQGSEA. This CDR3 has 16 amino acids. The ends were cut back, 3 bases at V and 1 base at J, with 13 bases in the middle. The CDR3 sequence: CSVERWEGSGANVLTF. Here the CDR3 DNA reads TGCAGCGTTGAGAGGTGGGAAGGATCTGGGGCCAACGTCCTGACTTTC.

In this sample, this clone turned up once. V gene TRBV11-2 combines with J gene TRBJ2-7; 9 nucleotides line up with TRBD2. From germline, CDR1 is SGHAT and CDR2 FQNNGV. The CDR3 spans 19 residues. Trimming at V came to 3 bases and at J to 2 bases, leaving 17 bases not matched to a gene. The DNA for the CDR3 is TGTGCCAGCAGCTTGGCGCCCGGGCGAGCGGGGGGTTCCGCCTACGAGCAGTACTTC. Amino acids: CASSLAPGRAGGSAYEQYF. The full variable domain, completed using reference TRBV11-2 and TRBJ2-7, is EAGVAQSPRYKIIEKRQSVAFWCNPISGHATLYWYQQILGQGPKLLIQFQNNGVVDDSQLPKDRFSAERLKGVDSTLKIQPAKLEDSAVYLCASSLAPGRAGGSAYEQYFGPGTRLTVT.

This sequence joins TRBV29-1 and TRBJ1-2, with D maybe TRBD1 (5 bases). The germline CDR1 and CDR2 sequences are SQVTM and ANQGSEA. The CDR3 is made up of 13 amino acids. Trimming removed 0 bases at V and 6 bases at J, with 11 bases between. The CDR3 bases are TGCAGCGTTGAAGAGAGACAGTGGGATGGCTACACCTTC. Protein product: CSVEERQWDGYTF.

DNA of the CDR3: TGTGCCAGCAGCAGAGGGGCCGCCGGGGAGCTGTTTTTT. Amino acid sequence: CASSRGAAGELFF. V usage is TRBV14 and J usage is TRBJ2-2; either TRBD1 or TRBD2 may fit D (5 bases each). This CDR3 has 13 residues. The germline CDR1 and CDR2 sequences are SGHDN and FVKESK. With 5 bases removed from V and 6 bases from J, the gap between germline ends came to 10 bases.

CDR3 DNA: TGTGCCAGCAGCTTAGGGACAGACGGGGTAGAGGCTTTCTTT. Protein product: CASSLGTDGVEAFF. The chain is built from TRBV7-9 and TRBJ1-1, with D perhaps TRBD1 (6 bases). The CDR3 runs to 14 residues. V was clipped by 1 base and J by 11 bases, with 17 bases between them. CDR1 is SEHNR and CDR2 is FQNEAQ in the germline V gene (reference sequence).

The table lists this clone with a few counts. This chain connects TRBV7-9 to TRBJ1-5; 7 bases align to TRBD1. V lost 2 bases and J lost 5; bases outside the gene matches: 0. CDR3 size: 13 residues. Germline CDR1 and CDR2: SEHNR and FQNEAQ (reference sequence). The CDR3 sequence is CASSLTGDQPQHF. CDR3 DNA: TGTGCCAGCAGCTTAACAGGGGATCAGCCCCAGCATTTT.

The CDR3 coding sequence is TGCAGCGTCCGGGGGACGGCGAACACTGAAGCTTTCTTT. Translation gives CSVRGTANTEAFF. The genes are TRBV29-1 and TRBJ1-1, with a tentative D call TRBD1 (5 bases). The CDR3 is 13 residues long. Germline loops: CDR1 SQVTM, CDR2 ANQGSEA. V lost 6 bases, J lost 1 base, and 12 bases lay in between.

This clone was recorded a few times. The genes are TRBV27 and TRBJ2-5, with D possibly being TRBD1 (5 bases). CDR1 MNHEY and CDR2 SMNVEV come from the germline V gene (reference sequence). The CDR3 sequence is 14 residues long. Trimming cost V 0 bases and J 4 bases, with 9 bases left between them. This chain's CDR3 is CASSLSGQGETQYF. In nucleotides, the CDR3 is TGTGCCAGCAGTTTATCAGGGCAGGGAGAGACCCAGTACTTC.

This chain joins TRBV5-1 and TRBJ2-1; 7 nucleotides align to TRBD1. Germline V gene data show CDR1 as SGHRS and CDR2 as YFSETQ. Unmatched junction bases numbered 11, after V lost 4 bases and J lost 7 bases. This CDR3 has 15 amino acids. The CDR3, as DNA: TGCGCCAGCAGCGAGGGGACAGCTGGCCAGAATGAGCAGTTCTTC. This codes for CASSEGTAGQNEQFF.

The J gene is TRBJ1-6, the V gene TRBV7-2, with 8 bases matching TRBD1. Trimming cost V 1 base and J 10 bases; bases outside gene matches: 3. The CDR3 loop spans 14 amino acids. Germline V lookup: CDR1 SGHTA, CDR2 FQGNSA. CDR3 protein: CASSLGDRGSPLHF. The CDR3 region has the DNA TGTGCCAGCAGCTTAGGAGACAGGGGATCACCCCTCCACTTT.